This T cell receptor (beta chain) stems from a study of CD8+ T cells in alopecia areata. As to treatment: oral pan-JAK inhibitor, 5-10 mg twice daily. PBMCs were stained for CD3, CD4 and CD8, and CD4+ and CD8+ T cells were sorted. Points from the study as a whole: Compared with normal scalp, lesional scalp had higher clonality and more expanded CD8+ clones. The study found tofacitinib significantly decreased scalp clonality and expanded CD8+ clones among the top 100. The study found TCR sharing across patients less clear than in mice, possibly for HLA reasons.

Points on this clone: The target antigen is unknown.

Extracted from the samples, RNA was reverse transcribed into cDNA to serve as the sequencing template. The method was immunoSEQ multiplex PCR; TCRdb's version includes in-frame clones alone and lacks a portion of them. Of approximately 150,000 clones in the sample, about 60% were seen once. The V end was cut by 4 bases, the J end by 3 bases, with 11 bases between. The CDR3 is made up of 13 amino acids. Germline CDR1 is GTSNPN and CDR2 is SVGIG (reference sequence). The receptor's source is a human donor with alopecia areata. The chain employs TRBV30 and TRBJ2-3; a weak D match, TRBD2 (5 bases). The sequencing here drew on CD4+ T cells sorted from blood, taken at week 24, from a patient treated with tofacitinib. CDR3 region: CAWTIGLTDTQYF. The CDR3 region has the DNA TGTGCCTGGACGATTGGACTTACAGATACGCAGTATTTT.